A selection of T cell receptor beta chains follows, all from one sample in a study of T-cell reconstitution after alpha-beta-depleted transplantation in children. A single record per CDR3 protein comes from TCRdb applying MiXCR to the PCR reads. The sample contains 230,000 or so distinct CDR3 sequences, around 9.7% of which appear only once. This specimen was PBMCs from the stem cell graft donor, taken from the stem cell graft. These TCRs come from a human donor who donated a stem cell graft to a child with SCID. The CDR3 runs from the conserved cysteine through the conserved F or W. Each record gives: J gene, V gene, clone size, D gene, CDR3 DNA, CDR3 protein. The D gene is left open where the match is weak. Clone size is stated in some rows and not others, as once, few, many or a class when expanded.

j_call: TRBJ2-7
v_call: TRBV20-1
clone_size: few
d_call: TRBD1
cdr3_nt: TGCAGTGCTAGCCCCGGGACAGACATATTCGAGCAGTACTTC
cdr3_aa: CSASPGTDIFEQYF

j_call: TRBJ2-3
v_call: TRBV5-1
clone_size: many
d_call: TRBD2
cdr3_nt: TGCGCCAGCAGCTCAAGCGGGGCTAGCACAGATACGCAGTATTTT
cdr3_aa: CASSSSGASTDTQYF

j_call: TRBJ2-3
v_call: TRBV6-2/TRBV6-3
clone_size: many
d_call: .
cdr3_nt: TGTGCCAGCAGTTCCTGGGCGGGACGCCCAAGCACAGATACGCAGTATTTT
cdr3_aa: CASSSWAGRPSTDTQYF

j_call: TRBJ2-7
v_call: TRBV28
clone_size: many
d_call: .
cdr3_nt: TGTGCCAGCAGCCTCACAAACGAGCAGTACTTC
cdr3_aa: CASSLTNEQYF

j_call: TRBJ2-7
v_call: TRBV2
clone_size: .
d_call: .
cdr3_nt: TGTGCCAGCAGTCCTTGGGACACCGCCTACGAGCAGTACTTC
cdr3_aa: CASSPWDTAYEQYF

j_call: TRBJ1-1
v_call: TRBV5-1
clone_size: many
d_call: .
cdr3_nt: TGCGCCAGCAGCGAACCGGGCACTGAAGCTTTCTTT
cdr3_aa: CASSEPGTEAFF

j_call: TRBJ2-7
v_call: TRBV2
clone_size: many
d_call: TRBD2
cdr3_nt: TGTGCCAGCAGGTGGGGTACTAGCGGGGGATACGAGCAGTACTTC
cdr3_aa: CASRWGTSGGYEQYF

j_call: TRBJ2-2
v_call: TRBV5-1
clone_size: many
d_call: .
cdr3_nt: TGCGCCAGCAGCTTAGATCTGGCCCCGCCCGGGGAGCTGTTTTTT
cdr3_aa: CASSLDLAPPGELFF

j_call: TRBJ1-6
v_call: TRBV6-5
clone_size: many
d_call: .
cdr3_nt: TGTGCCAGCCGACGGGACAATCGTTCACCCCTCCACTTT
cdr3_aa: CASRRDNRSPLHF

j_call: TRBJ2-1
v_call: TRBV20-1
clone_size: many
d_call: .
cdr3_nt: TGCAGTGCTAGAGAGAGACAGACTATCCTTCACAATGAGCAGTTCTTC
cdr3_aa: CSARERQTILHNEQFF

j_call: TRBJ1-2
v_call: TRBV6-1
clone_size: few
d_call: .
cdr3_nt: TGTGCCAGCAGCCGGCAGGGAGACTATGGCTACACCTTC
cdr3_aa: CASSRQGDYGYTF

j_call: TRBJ1-1
v_call: TRBV20-1
clone_size: many
d_call: .
cdr3_nt: TGCAGTGCTAGCCCCGGTCGGGTGGGGGTGAAAGCTTTCTTT
cdr3_aa: CSASPGRVGVKAFF

j_call: TRBJ2-5
v_call: TRBV7-3
clone_size: many
d_call: TRBD1
cdr3_nt: TGTGCCAGCAGCTCAACAGGGGGTGGGGCAGAGACCCAGTACTTC
cdr3_aa: CASSSTGGGAETQYF

j_call: TRBJ1-1
v_call: TRBV20-1
clone_size: .
d_call: .
cdr3_nt: TGCAGTGCTAGAAACGAAGGCGGAGCCACTGAAGCTTTCTTT
cdr3_aa: CSARNEGGATEAFF

j_call: TRBJ2-3
v_call: TRBV5-1
clone_size: many
d_call: .
cdr3_nt: TGCGCCAGCAGTTCCGGGATGGGCACAGATACGCAGTATTTT
cdr3_aa: CASSSGMGTDTQYF

j_call: TRBJ1-1
v_call: TRBV6-5
clone_size: many
d_call: .
cdr3_nt: TGTGCCAGCAGTTACTCGACTGGGGGCGGGTACGAAGCTTTCTTT
cdr3_aa: CASSYSTGGGYEAFF

j_call: TRBJ2-5
v_call: TRBV11-2
clone_size: many
d_call: .
cdr3_nt: TGTGCCAGCAGCAGTAGCGGTTCAGGGATTAGCCAAGAGACCCAGTACTTC
cdr3_aa: CASSSSGSGISQETQYF

j_call: TRBJ1-1
v_call: TRBV27
clone_size: many
d_call: TRBD1
cdr3_nt: TGTGCCAGCAGTCCGATGAGGGGGCGCGACGCTGAAGCTTTCTTT
cdr3_aa: CASSPMRGRDAEAFF

j_call: TRBJ2-1
v_call: TRBV6-2/TRBV6-3
clone_size: .
d_call: .
cdr3_nt: TGTGCCAGCAGTTTACAGGGTCGCGAGCAGTTCTTC
cdr3_aa: CASSLQGREQFF

j_call: TRBJ1-1
v_call: TRBV7-9
clone_size: many
d_call: .
cdr3_nt: TGTGCCAGCACCTTTGTTGTGGGGCAGCCGAACACTGAAGCTTTCTTT
cdr3_aa: CASTFVVGQPNTEAFF

j_call: TRBJ2-1
v_call: TRBV5-1
clone_size: many
d_call: .
cdr3_nt: TGCGCCAGCAGCTCCCCCTTGGAGGGGGGAAATGAGCAGTTCTTC
cdr3_aa: CASSSPLEGGNEQFF

j_call: TRBJ2-3
v_call: TRBV3-1
clone_size: .
d_call: .
cdr3_nt: TGTGCCAGCAGCCAAGTCCTCCGCACAGATACGCAGTATTTT
cdr3_aa: CASSQVLRTDTQYF

j_call: TRBJ2-7
v_call: TRBV10-3
clone_size: .
d_call: TRBD2
cdr3_nt: TGTGCCGCCCGGGGGGGGGGAACCTACGAGCAGTACTTC
cdr3_aa: CAARGGGTYEQYF

j_call: TRBJ1-5
v_call: TRBV12-3/TRBV12-4
clone_size: many
d_call: .
cdr3_nt: TGTGCCAGCAGTTGGGGAGGGAATCAGCCCCAGCATTTT
cdr3_aa: CASSWGGNQPQHF

j_call: TRBJ1-4
v_call: TRBV20-1
clone_size: .
d_call: .
cdr3_nt: TGCAGTTCCCAACAGACAACTAATGAAAAACTGTTTTTT
cdr3_aa: CSSQQTTNEKLFF

j_call: TRBJ1-1
v_call: TRBV27
clone_size: many
d_call: .
cdr3_nt: TGTGCCAGCGGTGGGGGGGAAGCTTTCTTT
cdr3_aa: CASGGGEAFF

j_call: TRBJ1-1
v_call: TRBV29-1
clone_size: many
d_call: .
cdr3_nt: TGCAGCGCGAATCAGGATCAGAACACTGAAGCTTTCTTT
cdr3_aa: CSANQDQNTEAFF

j_call: TRBJ2-1
v_call: TRBV4-1
clone_size: many
d_call: .
cdr3_nt: TGCGCCAGCAGCCTGGCCCACAATGAGCAGTTCTTC
cdr3_aa: CASSLAHNEQFF

j_call: TRBJ2-3
v_call: TRBV5-1
clone_size: .
d_call: TRBD1
cdr3_nt: TGCGCCAGCAGCTCCGACAGGGGCAGTGATACGCAGTATTTT
cdr3_aa: CASSSDRGSDTQYF

j_call: TRBJ1-5
v_call: TRBV5-6
clone_size: many
d_call: .
cdr3_nt: TGTGCCAGCAGCTTTTTAGAAACGGGTCAGCCCCAGCATTTT
cdr3_aa: CASSFLETGQPQHF

j_call: TRBJ1-1
v_call: TRBV20-1
clone_size: few
d_call: TRBD1
cdr3_nt: TGCAGTGCTCGGACAGGGTGGGCTTTTGAAGCTTTCTTT
cdr3_aa: CSARTGWAFEAFF

j_call: TRBJ2-3
v_call: TRBV5-1
clone_size: many
d_call: .
cdr3_nt: TGCGCCAGTCGATTCCCGGGGGGCACAGATACGCAGTATTTT
cdr3_aa: CASRFPGGTDTQYF

j_call: TRBJ1-6
v_call: TRBV5-1
clone_size: many
d_call: .
cdr3_nt: TGCGCCAGCAGCCCGAAGCGACGGGAGTATTCACCCCTCCACTTT
cdr3_aa: CASSPKRREYSPLHF

j_call: TRBJ1-1
v_call: TRBV12-3/TRBV12-4
clone_size: many
d_call: TRBD1
cdr3_nt: TGTGCCAGCAGTCGCCCCGGGACAGCCAACACTGAAGCTTTCTTT
cdr3_aa: CASSRPGTANTEAFF

j_call: TRBJ1-2
v_call: TRBV9
clone_size: .
d_call: .
cdr3_nt: TGTGCCAGCAGCGTAGCGGACAGAAGTTATGGCTACACCTTC
cdr3_aa: CASSVADRSYGYTF

j_call: TRBJ2-7
v_call: TRBV9
clone_size: few
d_call: .
cdr3_nt: TGTGCCAGCAGCGGCCCGCAGGGGACGGGATCCTACGAGCAGTACTTC
cdr3_aa: CASSGPQGTGSYEQYF

j_call: TRBJ1-5
v_call: TRBV4-1
clone_size: .
d_call: .
cdr3_nt: TGCGCCAGCAGCCACGGGAGCAATCAGCCCCAGCATTTT
cdr3_aa: CASSHGSNQPQHF

j_call: TRBJ1-6
v_call: TRBV20-1
clone_size: many
d_call: .
cdr3_nt: TGCAGTGCAGCCCCGGCCGGACTTTATAATTCACCCCTCCACTTT
cdr3_aa: CSAAPAGLYNSPLHF

j_call: TRBJ1-2
v_call: TRBV12-3/TRBV12-4
clone_size: many
d_call: .
cdr3_nt: TGTGCCAGCAGTCCTGGGTCGGGGTCCTATGGCTACACCTTC
cdr3_aa: CASSPGSGSYGYTF

j_call: TRBJ1-3
v_call: TRBV20-1
clone_size: many
d_call: .
cdr3_nt: TGCAGTGCTAGAGAAGGTGGGGCTGGAAACACCATATATTTT
cdr3_aa: CSAREGGAGNTIYF

j_call: TRBJ1-1
v_call: TRBV12-3/TRBV12-4
clone_size: many
d_call: .
cdr3_nt: TGTGCCAGCAGTTTTTCACAGATGAACACTGAAGCTTTCTTT
cdr3_aa: CASSFSQMNTEAFF

j_call: TRBJ2-5
v_call: TRBV5-1
clone_size: many
d_call: .
cdr3_nt: TGCGCCAGCAGCTTGGGGGTCAGTATTCAAGAGACCCAGTACTTC
cdr3_aa: CASSLGVSIQETQYF

j_call: TRBJ2-1
v_call: TRBV20-1
clone_size: many
d_call: TRBD1
cdr3_nt: TGCAGTGCCAAGGACAGGGGTCCGGAGGCCAATGAGCAGTTCTTC
cdr3_aa: CSAKDRGPEANEQFF

j_call: TRBJ2-3
v_call: TRBV29-1
clone_size: many
d_call: TRBD2
cdr3_nt: TGCAGCGTCACCCCCAAGGCTAGCGGGGTAGATACGCAGTATTTT
cdr3_aa: CSVTPKASGVDTQYF

j_call: TRBJ2-5
v_call: TRBV5-1
clone_size: many
d_call: .
cdr3_nt: TGCGCCAGCAGCTTGGGGGTGACAGGATACGAGACCCAGTACTTC
cdr3_aa: CASSLGVTGYETQYF

j_call: TRBJ1-5
v_call: TRBV3-1
clone_size: many
d_call: .
cdr3_nt: TGTGCCAGCAGCCAAGGGATAGGGAATCAGCCCCAGCATTTT
cdr3_aa: CASSQGIGNQPQHF

j_call: TRBJ1-2
v_call: TRBV20-1
clone_size: many
d_call: TRBD1
cdr3_nt: TGCAGTGCTAGTAAGGGGGCAGGGAAGAATGGCTACACCTTC
cdr3_aa: CSASKGAGKNGYTF